What follows is one T cell receptor beta chain and its context. Profiled with immunoSEQ multiplex PCR; TCRdb holds only in-frame clones, not every one. This table has more than 60,000 clones, roughly 91% appearing once. The CDR3 length is 14 residues. Germline V gives CDR1 PRHDT, CDR2 FYEKMQ (reference sequence). Unmatched junction bases numbered 7, after V lost 5 bases and J lost 5 bases. This record comes from a study of blood T cell repertoires in COVID-19. As for the study in general: T cells, B-cell-depleted T cells, or PBMCs provided the cDNA or gDNA that served as material.

This TCR derives from a woman aged 40 to 55 who had recovered from COVID-19. The chain combines TRBV13 with TRBJ2-7, with 9 bases that match TRBD1. The sequenced sample consisted of PBMCs or T cells enriched from blood (not recorded which). The CDR3 DNA sequence: TGTGCCAGCAGCAACCGGGACAGGGACCACGAGCAGTACTTC. This codes for CASSNRDRDHEQYF.